The 32 T cell receptor beta chains presented below share a single source sample, sequenced in a study of cytomegalovirus exposure and HLA in healthy donors. Sequenced by immunoSEQ multiplex PCR; TCRdb stores in-frame clones only, minus some. The sample holds around 300,000 clones, around 90% seen once. What was sequenced was PBMCs. The receptors shown here come from a young woman in good health and CMV-seropositive.

V gene TRBV4-1 combines with J gene TRBJ2-3; D unclear. The CDR3 length is 12 residues. Trimming removed 1 base from V and 6 bases from J, with 5 bases in between. The germline gives CDR1 MGHRA, CDR2 YSYEKL. The DNA of the CDR3 is TGCGCCAGCAGCCAAGGTGAGGATACGCAGTATTTT. It specifies CASSQGEDTQYF.

This rearrangement joins TRBV4-1 to TRBJ2-4, with TRBD1 as a possible D gene (6 bases). The germline CDR1 and CDR2 sequences are MGHRA and YSYEKL. This CDR3 contains 13 residues. Trimming took 2 bases from V and 8 from J, leaving 10 bases between them. The CDR3 spells CASSQLNRDIQYF. Here the CDR3 DNA reads TGCGCCAGCAGCCAATTAAACAGGGACATTCAGTACTTC.

The chain employs TRBV28 and TRBJ2-2; a weak D match, TRBD2 (6 bases). The CDR3 runs to 13 residues. Between the trimmed V and J ends, which lost 5 bases and 6 bases, there was a span of 10 bases. Germline CDR1 is MDHEN and CDR2 is SYDVKM. CDR3 nucleotides: TGTGCCAGCAGTCCCAGGGAGGCCGGGGAGCTGTTTTTT. Translating gives CASSPREAGELFF.

On this clone itself: The sample contains more than one DNA sequence encoding this CDR3. The genes are TRBV4-3 and TRBJ2-7, with 10 bases lining up with TRBD2. The CDR3 sequence is 16 residues long. Germline CDR1 LGHNA, CDR2 YSLEER. V was pared by 0 bases and J by 0 bases, with 2 bases of the junction left unmatched. The CDR3 nucleotides read TGCGCCAGCAGCCAAGAACTAGCGGGGAACTCCTACGAGCAGTACTTC. It codes for CASSQELAGNSYEQYF.

V gene TRBV2 combines with J gene TRBJ1-5, with D perhaps matching TRBD1 (6 bases). The length of the CDR3 is 13 residues. V lost 7 bases and J 5 bases, leaving 12 bases between the germline ends. From germline, CDR1 is SNHLY and CDR2 FYNNEI. DNA of the CDR3: TGTGCCAGCATGGCAGGGGTAGATCAGCCCCAGCATTTT. As protein: CASMAGVDQPQHF.

The chain links TRBV4-1 to TRBJ2-2; D is unresolved. Germline CDR1 reads MGHRA; CDR2 reads YSYEKL. CDR3 length: 16 residues. Trimming cost V 2 bases and J 5 bases, with 15 bases left between them. The CDR3 sequence is CASSQKALGGTGELFF. The CDR3 bases are TGCGCCAGCAGCCAAAAAGCCCTGGGTGGGACCGGGGAGCTGTTTTTT.

The V call is TRBV6-1, the J call TRBJ2-5, with 14 positions matching TRBD2. Germline values: CDR1 MNHNS, CDR2 SASEGT. V was pared by 1 base and J by 6 bases, with 10 bases of the junction left unmatched. This CDR3 comprises 18 residues. The CDR3 here is CASSEDPRTSGGIKTQYF. In nucleotides, the CDR3 is TGTGCCAGCAGTGAAGACCCCAGGACTAGCGGGGGGATAAAGACCCAGTACTTC.

The chain employs TRBV30 and TRBJ2-2; 10 bases line up with TRBD1. The CDR3 extends over 14 amino acids. The V gene end was trimmed by 7 bases and the J gene end by 5 bases; junction bases not matched to a gene: 7. Germline V CDR1 and CDR2: GTSNPN, SVGIG (reference sequence). CDR3 in DNA: TGTGCCTTTGACGGGACAGGGGTAACCGGGGAGCTGTTTTTT. Protein sequence: CAFDGTGVTGELFF.

The rearrangement joins TRBV4-3 to TRBJ2-3; D is perhaps TRBD1 (6 bases). This CDR3 region has 16 residues. Germline V gene sequence: CDR1 LGHNA, CDR2 YSLEER. V lost 0 bases to trimming and J lost 2 bases, with 12 bases between them. CDR3 DNA: TGCGCCAGCAGCCAAGATGCGGACAGAGTCACAGATACGCAGTATTTT. Protein sequence: CASSQDADRVTDTQYF.

V usage is TRBV7-7 and J usage is TRBJ2-7, with D unclear. CDR1 SSHAT and CDR2 FNYEAQ come from the germline V gene (reference sequence). V was cut by 1 base and J by 3 bases, with 7 bases left in between. The CDR3 is 13 residues long. This chain's CDR3 is CASSLGIFYEQYF. The CDR3 DNA sequence: TGTGCCAGCAGCTTAGGGATCTTCTACGAGCAGTACTTC.

The rearrangement joins TRBV28 to TRBJ1-2; 7 positions match TRBD1. The J segment lost 8 bases and the V segment lost 3 bases, leaving 9 bases of the junction unmatched. The CDR3 extends over 14 amino acids. Germline lookup yields CDR1 MDHEN and CDR2 SYDVKM. CDR3 coding DNA: TGTGCCAGCAGTTTGGACAGGACTGCCCGGGGCTACACCTTC. Translated: CASSLDRTARGYTF.

The rearrangement uses TRBV4-3 and TRBJ2-4, with 7 bases that match TRBD2. V dropped 3 bases and J dropped 1; count of bases not matched to a gene: 12. Germline V lookup: CDR1 LGHNA, CDR2 YSLEER. The CDR3 runs to 18 residues. The CDR3 loop is CASSQLPSGDSAKNIQYF. For the CDR3, the DNA is TGCGCCAGCAGCCAGCTGCCTAGCGGTGATTCGGCCAAAAACATTCAGTACTTC.

The V call is TRBV5-1, the J call TRBJ2-1; 14 nucleotides match TRBD2. The trim removed 4 bases at V and 4 bases at J, leaving 7 bases unmatched. Germline V gene data show CDR1 as SGHRS and CDR2 as YFSETQ. This CDR3 is 17 amino acids long. CDR3 loop: CASSTTSGRAAYNEQFF. DNA for the CDR3: TGCGCCAGCAGCACGACTAGCGGGAGGGCCGCATACAATGAGCAGTTCTTC.

This chain joins TRBV5-4 and TRBJ2-7; possible D gene TRBD1, 6 bases. The CDR3 length is 13 residues. The V and J ends lost 1 base and 5 bases respectively, with 10 bases between them. Per the germline V gene, CDR1 is SGHNT and CDR2 is YYREEE (reference sequence). The CDR3 sequence is CASSLRQGNEQYF. The CDR3 DNA reads as TGTGCCAGCAGCTTGCGGCAGGGGAACGAGCAGTACTTC.

This sequence joins TRBV11-2 and TRBJ2-7; 8 bases align to TRBD1. V lost 5 bases and J lost 3; bases outside the gene matches: 12. Germline CDR1 SGHAT, CDR2 FQNNGV. The CDR3 runs to 16 residues. The CDR3 coding sequence is TGTGCCAGCAGCGAACAGGGACAGGTTTATGGCTACGAGCAGTACTTC. This codes for CASSEQGQVYGYEQYF.

This chain uses TRBV5-1 with TRBJ1-2; D possibly corresponds to TRBD1 (5 bases). The germline V gene has CDR1 SGHRS and CDR2 YFSETQ. V dropped 4 bases and J dropped 6 bases, with 13 bases sitting between them. The CDR3 is 13 residues long. CDR3: CASSPGTDNGYTF. The CDR3 DNA is TGCGCCAGCAGCCCAGGGACGGATAATGGCTACACCTTC.

The chain couples TRBV25-1 to TRBJ1-2; D remains unclear. Trimming cost V 1 base and J 6 bases, with 12 bases left between them. This CDR3 comprises 14 residues. Per the germline V gene, CDR1 is MGHDK and CDR2 is SYGVNS. The CDR3 loop is CASSEFMAGNGYTF. Written as DNA, the CDR3 is TGTGCCAGCAGTGAATTCATGGCCGGCAATGGCTACACCTTC.

With regard to this clone: The sample has other DNA sequences that encode this CDR3 too. The chain has TRBV4-1 and TRBJ1-2; D is undetermined. CDR1 and CDR2 from the germline V gene are MGHRA and YSYEKL. CDR3 size: 12 residues. The V gene lost 0 bases and the J gene lost 2 bases, with 1 base spanning the gap. CDR3 in amino acids: CASSQENYGYTF. The CDR3, as DNA: TGCGCCAGCAGCCAAGAAAACTATGGCTACACCTTC.

V is TRBV7-2 and J is TRBJ2-7; tentative D call: TRBD2 (5 bases). The CDR3 contains 14 residues. Germline V gene sequence: CDR1 SGHTA, CDR2 FQGNSA. V lost 1 base, J lost 2 bases, and 9 bases lay in between. This chain's CDR3 is CASSLGGSAYEQYF. CDR3 sequence (DNA): TGTGCCAGCAGCTTAGGTGGTAGCGCCTACGAGCAGTACTTC.

This clone appeared once. The rearrangement uses TRBV28 and TRBJ1-2; 8 nucleotides line up with TRBD1. The V and J ends lost 3 bases and 7 bases, in that order; junction bases with no gene match: 7. The CDR3 has 14 residues. Germline CDR1 is MDHEN and CDR2 is SYDVKM. In DNA, the CDR3 is TGTGCCAGCAGTTTTGGCCAGGGGGCTTTTGGCTACACCTTC. It is translated as CASSFGQGAFGYTF.

This clone was detected only a few times. The chain employs TRBV27 and TRBJ1-2, with D hard to call. V lost 2 bases and J lost 6, with 7 bases in between. The CDR3 extends over 12 amino acids. Germline lookup yields CDR1 MNHEY and CDR2 SMNVEV (reference sequence). The CDR3 DNA sequence: TGTGCCAGCAGTTTAGCAGGTGATGGCTACACCTTC. Amino acids: CASSLAGDGYTF.

The chain links TRBV20-1 to TRBJ2-7; D is ambiguous. Per the germline V gene, CDR1 is DFQATT and CDR2 is SNEGSKA (reference sequence). The CDR3 has 11 residues. CDR3 nucleotides: TGCAGCATATCCCTCGTGGGCGAGCAGTACTTC. This translates into CSISLVGEQYF.

This chain connects TRBV29-1 to TRBJ2-7; D is unclear. This CDR3 contains 14 residues. The germline V and J ends were trimmed by 6 bases and 1 base, with 16 bases remaining between them. The germline gives CDR1 SQVTM, CDR2 ANQGSEA. The DNA of the CDR3 is TGCAGCGTGGTGAGTCAGTATCAATCCTACGAGCAGTACTTC. It specifies CSVVSQYQSYEQYF.

The genes are TRBV2 and TRBJ2-4; D possibly corresponds to TRBD2 (6 bases). The CDR3 spans 16 residues. The germline CDR1 and CDR2 sequences are SNHLY and FYNNEI. Trimming shortened V by 6 bases and J by 1 base, and 16 bases separated the two germline ends. The CDR3 loop reads CASRRGLPTAKNIQYF. The CDR3, as DNA: TGTGCCAGCAGACGTGGACTACCCACGGCCAAAAACATTCAGTACTTC.

V and J are TRBV9 and TRBJ1-1; D is uncertain. This CDR3 has 15 amino acids. Trimming cost V 2 bases and J 4 bases, with 15 bases left between them. The germline gives CDR1 SGDLS, CDR2 YYNGEE. This chain's CDR3 is CASSVGERAGTEAFF. The CDR3, as DNA: TGTGCCAGCAGCGTTGGAGAGAGGGCCGGCACTGAAGCTTTCTTT. The complete variable domain, with remaining parts taken from reference TRBV9 and TRBJ1-1, reads DSGVTQTPKHLITATGQRVTLRCSPRSGDLSVYWYQQSLDQGLQFLIQYYNGEERAKGNILERFSAQQFPDLHSELNLSSLELGDSALYFCASSVGERAGTEAFFGQGTRLTVV.

The chain carries TRBV7-3 and TRBJ2-5; a weak D match, TRBD2 (5 bases). The CDR3 contains 15 residues. Germline V gene sequence: CDR1 SGHTA, CDR2 FQGTGA. The ends were cut back, 5 bases at V and 0 bases at J, with 13 bases in the middle. The chain's CDR3 is CASSPGSGYQETQYF. In DNA, the CDR3 is TGTGCCAGCAGCCCGGGGAGTGGATACCAAGAGACCCAGTACTTC.

The rearrangement links TRBV7-6 to TRBJ2-5; D gene uncertain. In germline, CDR1 is SGHVS, CDR2 FNYEAQ. This CDR3 comprises 13 residues. V lost 1 base, J lost 5 bases, and 8 bases lay in between. For the CDR3, the DNA is TGTGCCAGCAGCTTAGTAGGACGCGAGACCCAGTACTTC. Encoded protein: CASSLVGRETQYF.

The chain couples TRBV7-3 to TRBJ2-3, with D perhaps TRBD2 (6 bases). The length of the CDR3 is 16 residues. Germline values: CDR1 SGHTA, CDR2 FQGTGA. The V gene lost 0 bases and the J gene lost 4 bases, with 14 bases spanning the gap. CDR3 DNA: TGTGCCAGCAGCTTAACTGGTCAGGGAGGTTCAGATACGCAGTATTTT. Translation: CASSLTGQGGSDTQYF.

This chain connects TRBV6-6 to TRBJ2-2, with a possible D match to TRBD1 (5 bases). The CDR3 has 13 amino acids. V gave up 6 bases and J gave up 4 bases, with 9 bases separating them. Germline V gene data show CDR1 as MNHNY and CDR2 as SVGAGI (reference sequence). The CDR3 bases are TGTGCCAGCAGACCGGACACCACCGGGGAGCTGTTTTTT. Its translation: CASRPDTTGELFF.

The chain combines TRBV29-1 with TRBJ1-2; D gene uncertain. Germline assignment: CDR1 SQVTM and CDR2 ANQGSEA. This CDR3 is built from 10 residues. V dropped 6 bases and J dropped 6 bases, with 8 bases sitting between them. The CDR3 sequence: CSVSSNGYTF. CDR3 sequence (DNA): TGCAGCGTCTCCTCCAATGGCTACACCTTC.

Details on this clone: Other DNA sequences of this sample code for an identical CDR3. The chain couples TRBV9 to TRBJ1-6; possibly TRBD1 for D (6 bases). The germline V and J ends were trimmed by 0 bases and 7 bases, with 8 bases remaining between them. CDR3 size: 14 residues. CDR1 is SGDLS, CDR2 YYNGEE, per germline. The CDR3 protein is CASSVDRVNSPLHF. CDR3 in DNA: TGTGCCAGCAGCGTAGACAGGGTAAATTCACCCCTCCACTTT.

The chain uses TRBV4-1 and TRBJ1-1; weak D call: TRBD1 (6 bases). V was clipped by 2 bases and J by 2 bases, with 9 bases between them. Germline V gene sequence: CDR1 MGHRA, CDR2 YSYEKL. The CDR3 sequence is 14 residues long. The CDR3 loop is CASSQTGINTEAFF. CDR3 sequence (DNA): TGCGCCAGCAGCCAAACAGGGATTAACACTGAAGCTTTCTTT.